The 30 T cell receptor beta chains given below trace back to one sample, sequenced in a study of CD8+ T cells in alopecia areata. Indicated treatment: oral pan-JAK inhibitor, 5-10 mg twice daily. In each case, RNA was isolated and then reverse transcribed into cDNA as the sequencing template. Method: immunoSEQ multiplex PCR; TCRdb's copy keeps in-frame clones and lacks some. The repertoire holds about 120,000 clones, with 61% as singletons. The source material was CD4+ T cells sorted from blood, sampled at week 4, from a patient treated with tofacitinib. These receptors were collected from a human donor with alopecia areata.

The chain uses TRBV7-2 and TRBJ2-1; D may match TRBD1 or TRBD2 (7 bases each). This CDR3 is 13 amino acids long. Per germline, CDR1 SGHTA and CDR2 FQGNSA. Between the trimmed V and J ends, which lost 8 bases and 9 bases, there was a span of 17 bases. CDR3 region: CASGPQGEGEQFF. DNA for the CDR3: TGTGCCAGCGGGCCTCAGGGGGAGGGTGAGCAGTTCTTC.

The rearrangement uses TRBV5-1 and TRBJ1-2; no reliable D call. Deletions cut 2 bases from V and 7 bases from J, with 12 bases between. Germline CDR1 SGHRS, CDR2 YFSETQ. This CDR3 has 13 residues. In DNA form, the CDR3 reads TGCGCCAGCAGCTTCATTGGGGAAGGTGGCTACACCTTC. Its translation is CASSFIGEGGYTF.

V usage is TRBV30 and J usage is TRBJ2-4; 8 bases are a match to TRBD1. Germline assignment: CDR1 GTSNPN and CDR2 SVGIG (reference sequence). The CDR3 spans 13 residues. Losses at the gene ends were 1 base for V and 6 bases for J; bases not matched to a gene: 2. CDR3 sequence (DNA): TGTGCCTGGAGTGAAGACAGGGGAAACATTCAGTACTTC. Translated: CAWSEDRGNIQYF.

The rearrangement uses TRBV23-1 and TRBJ2-6; D possibly corresponds to TRBD1 (7 bases). TRBV23-1 is marked as an open reading frame, function uncertain. Between the trimmed V and J ends, which lost 2 bases and 2 bases, there was a span of 13 bases. CDR3 length: 17 amino acids. The CDR3 loop reads CASSQPGGLPGANVLTF. The CDR3 region has the DNA TGCGCCAGCAGTCAACCAGGGGGACTCCCTGGGGCCAACGTCCTGACTTTC.

This chain links TRBV5-1 with TRBJ2-7; D might be TRBD2 (6 bases). The germline CDR1 and CDR2 sequences are SGHRS and YFSETQ. V shed 4 bases and J shed 4 bases, with 15 bases lying between them. This CDR3 contains 14 residues. The CDR3 loop reads CASSRGTEQYEQYF. In DNA, the CDR3 is TGCGCCAGCAGCCGCGGGACTGAACAATACGAGCAGTACTTC.

This clone was seen a few times. The rearrangement joins TRBV6-6 to TRBJ1-5; D is perhaps TRBD1 (6 bases). CDR3 length: 15 amino acids. Germline CDR1 is MNHNY and CDR2 is SVGAGI (reference sequence). V lost 6 bases and J lost 3, with 15 bases in between. CDR3 bases: TGTGCCAGCAGCCGGAATTACAGGGACAATCAGCCCCAGCATTTT. Translating gives CASSRNYRDNQPQHF.

V and J are TRBV18 and TRBJ2-3; no definite D call. This CDR3 has 13 amino acids. The V gene's germline CDR1 is KGHSH and CDR2 LQKENI. The germline V and J ends were trimmed by 3 bases and 2 bases, with 6 bases remaining between them. The CDR3 here is CASSPVNTDTQYF. As DNA, the CDR3 is TGTGCCAGCTCACCCGTTAACACAGATACGCAGTATTTT. The whole variable domain, remainder taken from reference TRBV18 and TRBJ2-3, is NAGVMQNPRHLVRRRGQEARLRCSPMKGHSHVYWYRQLPEEGLKFMVYLQKENIIDESGMPKERFSAEFPKEGPSILRIQQVVRGDSAAYFCASSPVNTDTQYFGPGTRLTVL.

The chain is built from TRBV30 and TRBJ1-4; weak D call: TRBD1 (5 bases). This CDR3 comprises 12 residues. V lost 4 bases and J lost 6, with 9 bases in between. Germline V gene sequence: CDR1 GTSNPN, CDR2 SVGIG (reference sequence). The CDR3 nucleotides read TGTGCCTGGAATCAGGGTTATGAAAAACTGTTTTTT. Its translation: CAWNQGYEKLFF.

The rearrangement uses TRBV5-1 and TRBJ2-1; no definite D call. This CDR3 contains 12 residues. V lost 0 bases and J lost 5, with 3 bases in between. Per germline, CDR1 SGHRS and CDR2 YFSETQ. CDR3 in DNA: TGCGCCAGCAGCTTGGTAAACAATGAGCAGTTCTTC. It encodes CASSLVNNEQFF.

The V gene is TRBV30, the J gene TRBJ2-1; TRBD2 aligns across 8 bases. CDR1 and CDR2 (germline): GTSNPN, SVGIG (reference sequence). V lost 0 bases to trimming and J lost 0 bases; unmatched junction nucleotides: 4. This CDR3 is 16 amino acids long. CDR3 nucleotide sequence: TGTGCCTGGAGTGTAACTAGCGGAGTCTCCTACAATGAGCAGTTCTTC. It specifies CAWSVTSGVSYNEQFF.

This chain links TRBV6-6 with TRBJ2-3; D call uncertain. The CDR3 contains 12 residues. The V gene's germline CDR1 is MNHNY and CDR2 SVGAGI (reference sequence). The V gene lost 8 bases and the J gene lost 4 bases, with 10 bases spanning the gap. CDR3 loop: CASALMADTQYF. Written as DNA, the CDR3 is TGTGCCAGCGCCCTAATGGCAGATACGCAGTATTTT.

This clone was detected a few times. The rearrangement links TRBV5-1 to TRBJ2-7; D remains unclear. V was clipped by 0 bases and J by 9 bases, with 7 bases between them. Germline V gene lookup returns CDR1 SGHRS and CDR2 YFSETQ. The CDR3 is 11 amino acids. The CDR3 nucleotides read TGCGCCAGCAGCTTGGTTGCCGGGCAGTACTTC. This translates into CASSLVAGQYF.

The chain links TRBV18 to TRBJ2-1; D not resolved. Germline V gene lookup returns CDR1 KGHSH and CDR2 LQKENI. V shed 3 bases and J shed 5 bases, with 8 bases lying between them. CDR3 length equals 13 residues. CDR3 coding DNA: TGTGCCAGCTCACCCATCCCTAACAATGAGCAGTTCTTC. Translating it yields CASSPIPNNEQFF.

The genes are TRBV7-9 and TRBJ2-7; D might be TRBD1 (5 bases). The germline V gene encodes CDR1 SEHNR and CDR2 FQNEAQ (reference sequence). Trimming removed 1 base at V and 3 bases at J, with 10 bases between. This CDR3 is 14 amino acids long. CDR3 in amino acids: CASSLDRFRYEQYF. CDR3 DNA: TGTGCCAGCAGCTTAGACAGGTTTCGCTACGAGCAGTACTTC.

This clone was found once. The chain uses TRBV7-9 and TRBJ1-2; D gene ambiguous. This CDR3 is 12 amino acids long. Deletions cut 0 bases from V and 6 bases from J, with 5 bases between. Germline V gene sequence: CDR1 SEHNR, CDR2 FQNEAQ (reference sequence). The CDR3 nucleotides read TGTGCCAGCAGCTTAGCCACGGATGGCTACACCTTC. The encoded protein is CASSLATDGYTF.

The rearrangement links TRBV29-1 to TRBJ2-4, with D possibly TRBD1 on 7 matching bases. Germline CDR1 reads SQVTM; CDR2 reads ANQGSEA. The CDR3 consists of 13 residues. V gave up 6 bases and J gave up 1 base, with 10 bases separating them. CDR3 nucleotide sequence: TGCAGCGTCGCAGGGGGGGCCAAAAACATTCAGTACTTC. As protein: CSVAGGAKNIQYF.

The chain joins TRBV2 to TRBJ2-3, with 11 positions matching TRBD2. V lost 4 bases and J lost 4; bases outside the gene matches: 7. This CDR3 has 16 residues. The V gene's germline CDR1 is SNHLY and CDR2 FYNNEI. CDR3 amino acids: CASSGRLAGLSDTQYF. CDR3 nucleotides: TGTGCCAGCAGTGGCAGACTAGCGGGGTTGTCAGATACGCAGTATTTT.

The chain has TRBV6-1 and TRBJ1-1, with D hard to call. V lost 3 bases and J lost 11, with 13 bases in between. The germline V gene has CDR1 MNHNS and CDR2 SASEGT. The CDR3 extends over 12 amino acids. The CDR3 loop reads CASSDGGRRAFF. The DNA of the CDR3 is TGTGCCAGCAGTGATGGAGGGCGCAGGGCTTTCTTT.

The J gene is TRBJ1-1, the V gene TRBV25-1; D gene uncertain. The CDR3 totals 14 residues. Looked up from germline, CDR1 is MGHDK and CDR2 is SYGVNS. V dropped 1 base and J dropped 4 bases, with 10 bases sitting between them. The CDR3 sequence is CASSESGFSTEAFF. CDR3 DNA: TGTGCCAGCAGTGAATCGGGGTTCTCCACTGAAGCTTTCTTT.

This rearrangement joins TRBV7-9 to TRBJ1-1; possibly TRBD1 for D (6 bases). Trimming pared 4 bases from V and 6 bases from J, leaving 15 bases between. The germline V gene encodes CDR1 SEHNR and CDR2 FQNEAQ (reference sequence). CDR3 length: 14 amino acids. The CDR3 region is CASSSPRGRPEAFF. The CDR3, as DNA: TGTGCCAGCAGCTCCCCTCGGGGGCGCCCTGAAGCTTTCTTT.

The V gene is TRBV9, the J gene TRBJ2-1; 7 bases map to TRBD2. Germline V gene sequence: CDR1 SGDLS, CDR2 YYNGEE. The CDR3 has 18 residues. Trimming at V came to 3 bases and at J to 0 bases, leaving 12 bases not matched to a gene. For the CDR3, the DNA is TGTGCCAGCAGCGACGATGGGAGACTAGCAAGCTCCTACAATGAGCAGTTCTTC. Its translation is CASSDDGRLASSYNEQFF.

The V gene is TRBV4-1, the J gene TRBJ1-1, with 8 nucleotides matching TRBD1. This CDR3 spans 15 amino acids. Germline V lookup: CDR1 MGHRA, CDR2 YSYEKL. V lost 3 bases and J lost 4; bases outside the gene matches: 7. CDR3 loop: CASSQARTGPTEAFF. In nucleotides, the CDR3 is TGCGCCAGCAGCCAGGCAAGGACAGGGCCCACTGAAGCTTTCTTT.

This rearrangement joins TRBV20-1 to TRBJ1-2; the D gene is possibly TRBD1 (6 bases). Per the germline V gene, CDR1 is DFQATT and CDR2 is SNEGSKA (reference sequence). V lost 8 bases and J lost 6, with 10 bases in between. The CDR3 spans 10 residues. CDR3 sequence reads: CSTGGNGYTF. In DNA, the CDR3 is TGCAGTACCGGGGGCAATGGCTACACCTTC.

This rearrangement joins TRBV5-1 to TRBJ2-1; 8 nucleotides match TRBD1. V lost 4 bases, J lost 12 bases, and 9 bases stayed unmatched. The CDR3 consists of 13 residues. Per the germline V gene, CDR1 is SGHRS and CDR2 is YFSETQ. The DNA for the CDR3 is TGCGCCAGCAGCCCCATGACAGGGGTCGGGCAGTTCTTC. This translates into CASSPMTGVGQFF.

The rearrangement uses TRBV9 and TRBJ2-2; 13 nucleotides align to TRBD2. There are 15 residues in the CDR3. Unmatched junction bases numbered 1, after V lost 3 bases and J lost 5 bases. Germline CDR1 reads SGDLS; CDR2 reads YYNGEE. The DNA of the CDR3 is TGTGCCAGCAGCGAGGGACTAGCGGGAACCGGGGAGCTGTTTTTT. This translates into CASSEGLAGTGELFF.

The V call is TRBV7-9, the J call TRBJ2-7, with D possibly being TRBD2 (6 bases). Germline lookup yields CDR1 SEHNR and CDR2 FQNEAQ (reference sequence). This CDR3 region has 14 residues. V gave up 9 bases and J gave up 5 bases, with 20 bases separating them. CDR3: CASGTGEAFNEQYF. CDR3 nucleotide sequence: TGTGCCAGTGGTACGGGAGAGGCCTTTAACGAGCAGTACTTC.

The chain employs TRBV7-2 and TRBJ2-7; 7 bases are a match to TRBD1. V dropped 5 bases and J dropped 4; count of bases not matched to a gene: 5. The germline CDR1 and CDR2 sequences are SGHTA and FQGNSA. There are 13 residues in the CDR3. The CDR3 protein is CASSPDREYEQYF. CDR3 DNA sequence: TGTGCCAGCAGCCCAGACAGGGAATACGAGCAGTACTTC.

The J gene is TRBJ1-5, the V gene TRBV7-3; unclear D gene. Trimming left V 7 bases short and J 2 bases short, with 12 bases between. CDR3 length: 14 amino acids. Germline CDR1 and CDR2: SGHTA and FQGTGA. CDR3 sequence: CASTNKVGNQPQHF. CDR3 in DNA: TGTGCCAGCACAAATAAGGTTGGCAATCAGCCCCAGCATTTT. Looking up the rest from reference TRBV7-3 and TRBJ1-5 gives the full variable domain: GAGVSQTPSNKVTEKGKYVELRCDPISGHTALYWYRQSLGQGPEFLIYFQGTGAADDSGLPNDRFFAVRPEGSVSTLKIQRTERGDSAVYLCASTNKVGNQPQHFGDGTRLSIL.

This clone was picked up one time. Here the CDR3 reads CSVGGGQGSNQPQHF. CDR3 nucleotides: TGCAGCGTTGGGGGGGGACAGGGGTCCAATCAGCCCCAGCATTTT. The rearrangement links TRBV29-1 to TRBJ1-5, with 10 bases aligning to TRBD1. The V gene end was trimmed by 4 bases and the J gene end by 3 bases; junction bases not matched to a gene: 6. Germline CDR1 and CDR2: SQVTM and ANQGSEA. This CDR3 is built from 15 residues.

This clone was observed a handful of times. This CDR3 reads CASSQDRTAGGSGANVLTF. CDR3 sequence (DNA): TGTGCCAGCAGCCAAGATCGCACAGCGGGAGGCTCTGGGGCCAACGTCCTGACTTTC. The chain combines TRBV14 with TRBJ2-6; 9 nucleotides match TRBD2. The CDR3 spans 19 residues. The germline CDR1 and CDR2 sequences are SGHDN and FVKESK. The trim removed 0 bases at V and 0 bases at J, leaving 6 bases unmatched.